The 15 T cell receptor beta chains below all came from one sample that was sequenced in a study of cytomegalovirus exposure and HLA in healthy donors. PCR amplification relied on 60 Vbeta primers (plus 13 Jbeta primers). Data came from immunoSEQ multiplex PCR; TCRdb stores just in-frame clones and leaves some out. The repertoire table contains 130,000 to 150,000 clones. The specimen sequenced was PBMCs. These receptors all stem from a male donor in good health and CMV-seronegative.

The chain employs TRBV6-5 and TRBJ2-7; 9 bases are shared with TRBD2. The germline V gene encodes CDR1 MNHEY and CDR2 SVGAGI. The V gene end was trimmed by 7 bases and the J gene end by 9 bases; junction bases not matched to a gene: 13. The length of the CDR3 is 14 residues. The DNA of the CDR3 is TGTGCCAGCAATACCCTCGAGCGGGAGGAGGTGCAGTACTTC. Translated, it gives CASNTLEREEVQYF.

The CDR3 bases are TGTGCCAGCAGTGATAACAGGGATTCACCCCTCCACTTT. Protein sequence: CASSDNRDSPLHF. This chain uses TRBV25-1 with TRBJ1-6, with D tentatively TRBD1 (6 bases). In germline, CDR1 is MGHDK, CDR2 SYGVNS. V was trimmed by 3 bases and J by 8 bases, leaving 8 bases between them. The CDR3 is 13 residues long.

V usage is TRBV9 and J usage is TRBJ1-5; weak D call: TRBD1 (5 bases). V shed 0 bases and J shed 9 bases, with 10 bases lying between them. Germline V gives CDR1 SGDLS, CDR2 YYNGEE. This CDR3 has 13 residues. The CDR3 DNA is TGTGCCAGCAGCGTAGCCCCCCAGGGGCCCCAGCATTTT. Amino acids: CASSVAPQGPQHF.

The chain is built from TRBV9 and TRBJ1-5; 12 bases align to TRBD1. This CDR3 contains 16 residues. V shed 0 bases and J 6 bases; nucleotides not matched to a gene: 4. Per germline, CDR1 SGDLS and CDR2 YYNGEE. For the CDR3, the DNA is TGTGCCAGCAGCGTAGGAGGGGGACAGGGGGCTCAGCCCCAGCATTTT. It encodes CASSVGGGQGAQPQHF.

V is TRBV19 and J is TRBJ2-1, with 10 bases lining up with TRBD2. From germline, CDR1 is LNHDA and CDR2 SQIVND (reference sequence). The V gene end was trimmed by 3 bases and the J gene end by 3 bases; junction bases not matched to a gene: 2. The CDR3 is 15 residues long. The chain's CDR3 is CASSISGRNYNEQFF. In DNA, the CDR3 is TGTGCCAGTAGTATTAGCGGGAGGAACTACAATGAGCAGTTCTTC.

This chain connects TRBV7-9 to TRBJ1-1; tentative D call: TRBD1 (5 bases). The CDR3 is 14 amino acids. V was pared by 5 bases and J by 3 bases, with 13 bases between. The V gene's germline CDR1 is SEHNR and CDR2 FQNEAQ (reference sequence). The CDR3 is CASSRGQLHTEAFF. In DNA form, the CDR3 reads TGTGCCAGCAGCCGTGGACAACTTCACACTGAAGCTTTCTTT.

This chain uses TRBV18 with TRBJ2-1; D might be TRBD1 (6 bases). V was clipped by 3 bases and J by 5 bases, with 17 bases between them. Germline CDR1 reads KGHSH; CDR2 reads LQKENI. The CDR3 runs 16 residues. CDR3 in amino acids: CASSPTGSSAHNEQFF. In nucleotides, the CDR3 is TGTGCCAGCTCACCTACAGGGTCTTCAGCCCACAATGAGCAGTTCTTC.

This chain connects TRBV12-1 to TRBJ2-7; TRBD1, as called in the table, went unchecked against the DNA. TRBV12-1 is noted as a pseudogene. The CDR3 loop spans 15 amino acids. The DNA for the CDR3 is TGTGCCAGCAGTCTTGGCCGGGACAGCAATTACGAGCAGTACTTC. Residues: CASSLGRDSNYEQYF.

J is TRBJ1-2 and V is TRBV30; D is uncertain. Deletions cut 3 bases from V and 0 bases from J, with 14 bases between. The CDR3 has 15 residues. Germline V gene lookup returns CDR1 GTSNPN and CDR2 SVGIG (reference sequence). The CDR3 DNA reads TGTGCCTGGAGGGCTACGAGGCCGGCTAACTATGGCTACACCTTC. Translation: CAWRATRPANYGYTF.

The chain employs TRBV6-5 and TRBJ1-1; no clear D gene. The CDR3 is 14 amino acids. Looked up from germline, CDR1 is MNHEY and CDR2 is SVGAGI. Trimming left V 0 bases short and J 4 bases short, with 9 bases between. The DNA for the CDR3 is TGTGCCAGCAGTTACTCGAAACTGCTCACTGAAGCTTTCTTT. Translation gives CASSYSKLLTEAFF.

V gene TRBV18 combines with J gene TRBJ1-5; D possibly corresponds to TRBD1 (5 bases). Germline loops: CDR1 KGHSH, CDR2 LQKENI. V was trimmed by 5 bases and J by 6 bases, leaving 11 bases between them. The CDR3 has 13 residues. The CDR3 is CASSTDKGQPQHF. In DNA, the CDR3 is TGTGCCAGCTCAACGGACAAGGGTCAGCCCCAGCATTTT.

The chain employs TRBV6-5 and TRBJ2-7; a weak D match, TRBD1 (6 bases). The germline V gene has CDR1 MNHEY and CDR2 SVGAGI. The CDR3 covers 14 residues. The V and J ends lost 2 bases and 6 bases respectively, with 14 bases between them. The CDR3, as DNA: TGTGCCAGCAGTTACGACAGGACCTCTCGCGAGCAGTACTTC. Protein: CASSYDRTSREQYF.

The genes are TRBV7-9 and TRBJ2-2, with TRBD2 as a possible D gene (6 bases). This CDR3 is 14 amino acids long. Germline lookup yields CDR1 SEHNR and CDR2 FQNEAQ (reference sequence). V dropped 5 bases and J dropped 9 bases, with 16 bases sitting between them. The CDR3 loop is CASSPGRGNRELFF. The CDR3 DNA sequence: TGTGCCAGCAGCCCCGGTCGGGGGAATCGGGAGCTGTTTTTT.

The rearrangement uses TRBV6-5 and TRBJ2-1; D unclear. The CDR3 spans 12 residues. Trimming cost V 6 bases and J 9 bases, with 12 bases left between them. Germline V gene data show CDR1 as MNHEY and CDR2 as SVGAGI. As DNA, the CDR3 is TGTGCCAGCAGCAGCGTCCTCGCTGAGCAGTTCTTC. This gives the protein CASSSVLAEQFF.

The chain combines TRBV18 with TRBJ2-5; D is uncertain. The CDR3 extends over 13 amino acids. Between the trimmed V and J ends, which lost 6 bases and 5 bases, there was a span of 13 bases. The germline CDR1 and CDR2 sequences are KGHSH and LQKENI. CDR3 region: CASSPLLEETQYF. The CDR3 DNA reads as TGTGCCAGCTCCCCATTATTGGAGGAGACCCAGTACTTC.